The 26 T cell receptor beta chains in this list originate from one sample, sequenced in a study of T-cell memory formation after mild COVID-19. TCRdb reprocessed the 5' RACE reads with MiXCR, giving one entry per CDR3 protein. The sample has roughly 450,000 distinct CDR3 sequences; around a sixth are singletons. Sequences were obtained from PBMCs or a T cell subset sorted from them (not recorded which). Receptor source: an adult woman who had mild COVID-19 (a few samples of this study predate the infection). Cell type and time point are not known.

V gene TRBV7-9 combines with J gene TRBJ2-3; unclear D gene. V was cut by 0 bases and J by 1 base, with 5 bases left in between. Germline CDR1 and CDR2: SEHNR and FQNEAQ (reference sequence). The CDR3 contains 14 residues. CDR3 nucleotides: TGTGCCAGCAGCTTAGCGCATGGCACAGATACGCAGTATTTT. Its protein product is CASSLAHGTDTQYF.

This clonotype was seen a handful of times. The CDR3 coding sequence is TGTGCCAGCAGAAAGCTAGGAACAGATACGCAGTATTTT. Translation: CASRKLGTDTQYF. The rearrangement joins TRBV12-3 or TRBV12-4 to TRBJ2-3, with D hard to call. The V end lost 6 bases, the J end lost 3 bases, and 10 bases lay between the germline ends. The CDR3 loop spans 13 amino acids.

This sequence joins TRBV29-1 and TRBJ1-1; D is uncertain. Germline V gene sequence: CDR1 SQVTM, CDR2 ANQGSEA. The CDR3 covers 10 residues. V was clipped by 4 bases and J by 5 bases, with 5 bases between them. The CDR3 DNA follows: TGCAGCGTTGTTGTGACTGAAGCTTTCTTT. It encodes CSVVVTEAFF.

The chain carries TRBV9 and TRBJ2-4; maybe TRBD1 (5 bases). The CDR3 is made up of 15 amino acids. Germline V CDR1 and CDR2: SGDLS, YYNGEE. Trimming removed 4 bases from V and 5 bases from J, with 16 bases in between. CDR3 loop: CASSPGSVGENIQYF. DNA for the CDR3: TGTGCCAGCAGCCCGGGTTCCGTAGGGGAAAACATTCAGTACTTC.

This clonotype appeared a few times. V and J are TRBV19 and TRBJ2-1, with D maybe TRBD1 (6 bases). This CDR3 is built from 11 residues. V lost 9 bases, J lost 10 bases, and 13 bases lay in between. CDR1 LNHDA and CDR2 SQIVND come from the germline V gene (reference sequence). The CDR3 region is CASRTGREQFF. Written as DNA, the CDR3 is TGTGCCAGCAGAACAGGGCGCGAGCAGTTCTTC. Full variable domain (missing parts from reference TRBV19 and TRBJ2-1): DGGITQSPKYLFRKEGQNVTLSCEQNLNHDAMYWYRQDPGQGLRLIYYSQIVNDFQKGDIAEGYSVSREKKESFPLTVTSAQKNPTAFYLCASRTGREQFFGPGTRLTVL.

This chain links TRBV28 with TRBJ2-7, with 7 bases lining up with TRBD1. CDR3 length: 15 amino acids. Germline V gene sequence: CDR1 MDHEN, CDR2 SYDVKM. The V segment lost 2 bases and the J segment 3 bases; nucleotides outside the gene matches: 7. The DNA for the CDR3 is TGTGCCAGCAGTTTACCATACCGGGACAGCTACGAGCAGTACTTC. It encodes CASSLPYRDSYEQYF.

Here the CDR3 reads CASSEIGGTEAFF. The CDR3 region has the DNA TGTGCCAGCAGTGAAATCGGGGGGACTGAAGCTTTCTTT. The genes are TRBV6-1 and TRBJ1-1; D may be TRBD1 (5 bases). V was clipped by 2 bases and J by 5 bases, with 9 bases between them. Germline V lookup: CDR1 MNHNS, CDR2 SASEGT. The CDR3 consists of 13 residues.

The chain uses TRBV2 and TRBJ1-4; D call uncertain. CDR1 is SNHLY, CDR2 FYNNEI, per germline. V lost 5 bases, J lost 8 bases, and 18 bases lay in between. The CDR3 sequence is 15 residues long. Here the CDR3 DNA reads TGTGCCAGCAGTCCTCCGACATATGGTCCAGAAAAACTGTTTTTT. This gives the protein CASSPPTYGPEKLFF.

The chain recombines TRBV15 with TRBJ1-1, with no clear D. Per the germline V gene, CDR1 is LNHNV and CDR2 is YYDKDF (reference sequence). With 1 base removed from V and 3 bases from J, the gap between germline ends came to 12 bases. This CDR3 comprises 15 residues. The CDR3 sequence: CATSRVGAGYTEAFF. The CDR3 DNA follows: TGTGCCACCAGCAGAGTTGGTGCGGGGTACACTGAAGCTTTCTTT. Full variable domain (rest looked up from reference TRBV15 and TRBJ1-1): DAMVIQNPRYQVTQFGKPVTLSCSQTLNHNVMYWYQQKSSQAPKLLFHYYDKDFNNEADTPDNFQSRRPNTSFCFLDIRSPGLGDTAMYLCATSRVGAGYTEAFFGQGTRLTVV.

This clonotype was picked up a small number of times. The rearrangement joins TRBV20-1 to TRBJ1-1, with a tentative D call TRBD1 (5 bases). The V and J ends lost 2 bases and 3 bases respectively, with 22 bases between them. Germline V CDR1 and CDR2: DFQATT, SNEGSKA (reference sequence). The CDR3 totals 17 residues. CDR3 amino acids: CSARIIRKGSGDTEAFF. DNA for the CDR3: TGCAGTGCTAGAATTATTAGGAAGGGGAGTGGGGACACTGAAGCTTTCTTT.

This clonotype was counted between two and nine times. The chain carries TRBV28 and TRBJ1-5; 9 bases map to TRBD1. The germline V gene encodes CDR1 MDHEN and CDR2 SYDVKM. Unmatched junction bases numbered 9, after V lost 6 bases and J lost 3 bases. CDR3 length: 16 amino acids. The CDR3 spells CASSDKGQGFNQPQHF. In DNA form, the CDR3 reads TGTGCCAGCAGCGATAAGGGACAGGGTTTCAATCAGCCCCAGCATTTT.

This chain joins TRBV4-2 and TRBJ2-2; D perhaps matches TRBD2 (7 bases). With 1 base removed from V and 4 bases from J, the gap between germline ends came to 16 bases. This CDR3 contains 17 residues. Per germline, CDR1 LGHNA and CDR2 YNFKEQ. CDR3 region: CASSQVRGGGPTGELFF. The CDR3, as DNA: TGTGCCAGCAGCCAAGTCCGAGGGGGGGGACCCACCGGGGAGCTGTTTTTT.

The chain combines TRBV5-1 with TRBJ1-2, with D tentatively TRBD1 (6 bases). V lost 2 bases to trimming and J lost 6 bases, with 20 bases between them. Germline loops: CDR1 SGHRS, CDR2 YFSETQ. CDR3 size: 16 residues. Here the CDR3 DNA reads TGCGCCAGCAGCTTAGTGGAGCGGCAGGGGATCGATGGCTACACCTTC. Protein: CASSLVERQGIDGYTF.

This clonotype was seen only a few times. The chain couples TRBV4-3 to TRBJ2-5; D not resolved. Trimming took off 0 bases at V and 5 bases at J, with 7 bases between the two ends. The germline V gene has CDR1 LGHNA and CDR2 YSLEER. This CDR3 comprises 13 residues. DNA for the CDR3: TGCGCCAGCAGCCAAGATTTCACGGAGACCCAGTACTTC. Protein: CASSQDFTETQYF.

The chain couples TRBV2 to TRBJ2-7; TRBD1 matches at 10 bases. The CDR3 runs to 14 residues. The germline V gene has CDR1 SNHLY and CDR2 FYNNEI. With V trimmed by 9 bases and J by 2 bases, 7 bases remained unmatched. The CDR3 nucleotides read TGTGCCAGGGATGGAGGACAGGGGGCCTACGAGCAGTACTTC. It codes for CARDGGQGAYEQYF.

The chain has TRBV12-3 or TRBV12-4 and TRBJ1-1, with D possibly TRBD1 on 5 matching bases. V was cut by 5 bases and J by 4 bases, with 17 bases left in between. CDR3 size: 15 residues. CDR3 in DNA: TGTGCCAGCAGTCCGGAGGACACGCGTACCACTGAAGCTTTCTTT. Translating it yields CASSPEDTRTTEAFF.

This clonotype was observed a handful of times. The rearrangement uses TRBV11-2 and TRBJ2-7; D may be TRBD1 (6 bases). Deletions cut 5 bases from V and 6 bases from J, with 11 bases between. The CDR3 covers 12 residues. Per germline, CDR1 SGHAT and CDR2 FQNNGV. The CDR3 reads CASSPDSLEQYV. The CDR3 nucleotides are TGTGCCAGCAGCCCGGACAGTCTCGAGCAGTACGTC.

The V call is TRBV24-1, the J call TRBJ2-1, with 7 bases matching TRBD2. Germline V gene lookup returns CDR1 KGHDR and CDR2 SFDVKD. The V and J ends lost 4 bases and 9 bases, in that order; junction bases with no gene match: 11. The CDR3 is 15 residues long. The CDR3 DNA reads TGTGCCACCAGTGAGGTAGGGTTAGCGGGCGGTGAGCAGTTCTTC. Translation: CATSEVGLAGGEQFF.

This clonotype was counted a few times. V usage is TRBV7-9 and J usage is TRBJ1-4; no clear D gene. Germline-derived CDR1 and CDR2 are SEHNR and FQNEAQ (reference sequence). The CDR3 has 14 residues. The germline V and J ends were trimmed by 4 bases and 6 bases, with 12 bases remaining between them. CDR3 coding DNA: TGTGCCAGCAGCTCCCGCGGAGGAGATGAAAAACTGTTTTTT. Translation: CASSSRGGDEKLFF.

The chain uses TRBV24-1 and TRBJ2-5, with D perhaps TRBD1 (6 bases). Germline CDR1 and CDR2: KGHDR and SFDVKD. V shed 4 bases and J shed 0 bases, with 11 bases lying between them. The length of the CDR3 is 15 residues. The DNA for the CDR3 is TGTGCCACCAGTGACCCTACAGGGAACCAAGAGACCCAGTACTTC. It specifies CATSDPTGNQETQYF.

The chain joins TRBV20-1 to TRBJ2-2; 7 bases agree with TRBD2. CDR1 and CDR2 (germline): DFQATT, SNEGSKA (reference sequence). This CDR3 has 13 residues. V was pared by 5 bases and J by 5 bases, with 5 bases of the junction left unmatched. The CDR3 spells CSALGLQTGELFF. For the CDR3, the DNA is TGCAGTGCTTTGGGACTACAAACCGGGGAGCTGTTTTTT.

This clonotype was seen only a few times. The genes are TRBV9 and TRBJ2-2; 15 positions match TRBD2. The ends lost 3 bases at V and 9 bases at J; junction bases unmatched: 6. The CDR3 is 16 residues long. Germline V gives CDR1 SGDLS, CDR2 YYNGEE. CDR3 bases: TGTGCCAGCAGCGGGGGACTAGCGGGGGGAATCCGGGAGCTGTTTTTT. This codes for CASSGGLAGGIRELFF.

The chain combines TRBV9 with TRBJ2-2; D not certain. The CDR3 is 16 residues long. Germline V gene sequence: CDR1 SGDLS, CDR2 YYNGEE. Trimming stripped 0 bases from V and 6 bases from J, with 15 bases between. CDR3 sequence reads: CASSVGSNGLSGELFF. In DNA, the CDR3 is TGTGCCAGCAGCGTAGGAAGTAATGGGCTGTCCGGGGAGCTGTTTTTT.

In DNA form, the CDR3 reads TGTGCCAGCAGCTTAGCAGCATACACCGGGGAGCTGTTTTTT. Translated: CASSLAAYTGELFF. The chain links TRBV7-9 to TRBJ2-2, with no clear D. Trimming removed 0 bases at V and 3 bases at J, with 5 bases between. CDR1 and CDR2 (germline): SEHNR, FQNEAQ (reference sequence). This CDR3 is 14 amino acids long.

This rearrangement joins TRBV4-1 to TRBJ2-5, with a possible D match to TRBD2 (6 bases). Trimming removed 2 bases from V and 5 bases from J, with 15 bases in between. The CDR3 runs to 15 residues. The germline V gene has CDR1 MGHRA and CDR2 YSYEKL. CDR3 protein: CASSQFRAREETQYF. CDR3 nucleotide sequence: TGCGCCAGCAGCCAATTTAGGGCCCGGGAGGAGACCCAGTACTTC.

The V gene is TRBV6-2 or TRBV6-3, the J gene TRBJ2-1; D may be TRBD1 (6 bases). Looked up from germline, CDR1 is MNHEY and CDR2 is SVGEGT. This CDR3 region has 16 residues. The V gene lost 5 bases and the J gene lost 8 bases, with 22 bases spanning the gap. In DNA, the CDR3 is TGTGCCAGCAGTACCGGTTGGGGACATTCCTTGGATGAGCAGTTCTTC. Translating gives CASSTGWGHSLDEQFF.